This passage covers 28 T cell receptor beta chains from one sample sequenced in a study of T cells in localized non-small cell lung cancer. TCRdb's copy holds only in-frame clones and misses some; the assay was immunoSEQ multiplex PCR. Of about 28,000 clones in the sample, about 87% are singletons; the top ten hold 6.5% to 8%. The source material was peripheral blood, sampled before any cancer treatment. The source of these receptors is a male donor aged 60 or over with stage I lung adenocarcinoma.

The J gene is TRBJ2-5, the V gene TRBV5-1, with D unclear. V lost 0 bases and J 4 bases, leaving 7 bases between the germline ends. The CDR3 is 13 amino acids. Germline V gives CDR1 SGHRS, CDR2 YFSETQ. In DNA form, the CDR3 reads TGCGCCAGCAGCTTGGGTCAGATAGAGACCCAGTACTTC. Translation gives CASSLGQIETQYF.

DNA of the CDR3: TGCGCCAGCAGTGAGGACTTAAACAATGAGCAGTTCTTC. Translated: CASSEDLNNEQFF. The chain combines TRBV10-1 with TRBJ2-1; no reliable D call. Germline V gene sequence: CDR1 WNHNN, CDR2 SYGVQD (reference sequence). There are 13 residues in the CDR3. Trimming took 2 bases from V and 5 from J, leaving 7 bases between them.

V is TRBV6-1 and J is TRBJ1-4, with TRBD1 identical over 8 bases. After removal of 6 bases from V and 6 bases from J, the junction contained 6 bases not matched to a gene. This CDR3 spans 14 amino acids. From germline, CDR1 is MNHNS and CDR2 SASEGT. The CDR3 spells CASRTGAIDEKLFF. The CDR3 region has the DNA TGTGCCAGCAGGACAGGGGCCATAGATGAAAAACTGTTTTTT.

The rearrangement joins TRBV5-1 to TRBJ2-7; 9 bases map to TRBD2. The CDR3 length is 15 residues. Germline CDR1 is SGHRS and CDR2 is YFSETQ. Trimming cost V 0 bases and J 3 bases; bases outside gene matches: 4. The CDR3: CASSLALAGVYEQYF. CDR3 sequence (DNA): TGCGCCAGCAGCTTGGCTTTAGCGGGGGTCTACGAGCAGTACTTC.

This clone was recorded a few times. This rearrangement joins TRBV5-1 to TRBJ1-4, with 7 nucleotides matching TRBD1. The CDR3 covers 16 residues. V lost 5 bases and J lost 7; bases outside the gene matches: 14. Germline V gene lookup returns CDR1 SGHRS and CDR2 YFSETQ. CDR3 amino acids: CASSRETGVLREKLFF. The DNA of the CDR3 is TGCGCCAGCAGTCGTGAAACAGGGGTTTTGCGTGAAAAACTGTTTTTT.

Only one count was recorded for this clone. The gene calls are TRBV6-6 and TRBJ2-7; D is unclear. Germline values: CDR1 MNHNY, CDR2 SVGAGI (reference sequence). Trimming stripped 0 bases from V and 11 bases from J, with 2 bases between. This CDR3 has 9 residues. CDR3 in amino acids: CASSYSEYF. The CDR3 DNA sequence: TGTGCCAGCAGTTACTCGGAGTACTTC.

The chain is built from TRBV30 and TRBJ2-5; D may be TRBD1 (5 bases). CDR3 length: 12 amino acids. CDR1 is GTSNPN and CDR2 is SVGIG in the germline V gene (reference sequence). The ends were cut back, 1 base at V and 3 bases at J, with 6 bases in the middle. The CDR3 sequence is CAWSETEETQYF. The CDR3 nucleotides read TGTGCCTGGAGTGAGACAGAAGAGACCCAGTACTTC. Full variable domain (rest looked up from reference TRBV30 and TRBJ2-5): SQTIHQWPATLVQPVGSPLSLECTVEGTSNPNLYWYRQAAGRGLQLLFYSVGIGQISSEVPQNLSASRPQDRQFILSSKKLLLSDSGFYLCAWSETEETQYFGPGTRLLVL.

This chain links TRBV28 with TRBJ1-1, with D maybe TRBD1 (5 bases). V lost 7 bases and J lost 3, with 18 bases in between. Germline V gene sequence: CDR1 MDHEN, CDR2 SYDVKM. The CDR3 spans 15 residues. This chain's CDR3 is CASTLRGGGDTEAFF. The CDR3 bases are TGTGCCAGCACCCTAAGAGGTGGGGGGGACACTGAAGCTTTCTTT.

V usage is TRBV28 and J usage is TRBJ2-7, with D perhaps TRBD1 (6 bases). The length of the CDR3 is 12 residues. Germline V gene data show CDR1 as MDHEN and CDR2 as SYDVKM. V lost 6 bases to trimming and J lost 3 bases, with 9 bases between them. The chain's CDR3 is CASRVRGYEQYF. The CDR3 DNA reads as TGTGCCAGCAGGGTCAGGGGCTACGAGCAGTACTTC.

Concerning this clone: Other nucleotide sequences in the sample specify the same CDR3. The chain has TRBV5-1 and TRBJ2-7; D gene uncertain. V lost 3 bases to trimming and J lost 3 bases, with 4 bases between them. The length of the CDR3 is 11 residues. The germline V gene encodes CDR1 SGHRS and CDR2 YFSETQ. CDR3 loop: CASSSNYEQYF. The CDR3 bases are TGCGCCAGCAGCTCCAACTACGAGCAGTACTTC.

This chain links TRBV7-9 with TRBJ1-3; D gene ambiguous. V shed 4 bases and J shed 2 bases, with 9 bases lying between them. The V gene's germline CDR1 is SEHNR and CDR2 FQNEAQ (reference sequence). The CDR3 is 14 amino acids. CDR3 in amino acids: CASSSPQAGNTIYF. The CDR3, as DNA: TGTGCCAGCAGCTCCCCCCAAGCTGGAAACACCATATATTTT.

CDR3 loop: CASSVTGSVDTQYF. The CDR3 coding sequence is TGTGCCAGCAGTGTGACAGGTTCTGTGGATACGCAGTATTTT. The chain uses TRBV28 and TRBJ2-3, with D tentatively TRBD1 (6 bases). This CDR3 is built from 14 residues. Germline CDR1 reads MDHEN; CDR2 reads SYDVKM. Deletions cut 5 bases from V and 6 bases from J, with 15 bases between.

V and J are TRBV7-9 and TRBJ2-1, with D unclear. The V gene lost 5 bases and the J gene lost 0 bases, with 11 bases spanning the gap. Germline CDR1 SEHNR, CDR2 FQNEAQ (reference sequence). This CDR3 has 15 residues. CDR3 region: CASSARGSSYNEQFF. The CDR3 nucleotides read TGTGCCAGCAGCGCCCGAGGCAGCTCCTACAATGAGCAGTTCTTC.

The chain is built from TRBV6-6 and TRBJ2-7; D possibly corresponds to TRBD2 (7 bases). The CDR3 is 15 amino acids. The V end lost 4 bases, the J end lost 0 bases, and 13 bases lay between the germline ends. Germline CDR1 reads MNHNY; CDR2 reads SVGAGI (reference sequence). CDR3 nucleotides: TGTGCCAGCAGTTTCGGGGGCGGGGGCTCCTACGAGCAGTACTTC. It is translated as CASSFGGGGSYEQYF.

The J gene is TRBJ2-1, the V gene TRBV6-1, with 8 nucleotides matching TRBD1. The CDR3 loop spans 17 amino acids. Germline CDR1 MNHNS, CDR2 SASEGT. V gave up 6 bases and J gave up 2 bases; unmatched junction bases: 12. CDR3 sequence: CASRERGDRITYNEQFF. In DNA, the CDR3 is TGTGCCAGCAGGGAAAGGGGGGACAGGATAACCTACAATGAGCAGTTCTTC.

The V gene is TRBV18, the J gene TRBJ1-1; D is uncertain. The CDR3 loop spans 16 amino acids. Trimming cost V 3 bases and J 1 base, with 15 bases left between them. CDR1 and CDR2 (germline): KGHSH, LQKENI. CDR3 residues: CASSPQPPPPNTEAFF. CDR3 coding DNA: TGTGCCAGCTCACCCCAACCCCCGCCCCCGAACACTGAAGCTTTCTTT.

This clone appeared a single time. V is TRBV4-2 and J is TRBJ1-1; the match to TRBD1 covers 7 bases. Germline lookup yields CDR1 LGHNA and CDR2 YNFKEQ. Germline trimming cut 0 bases from V and 13 bases from J; bases unmatched to any gene: 14. CDR3 size: 15 residues. CDR3 residues: CASSQEMGQPRSFFF. CDR3 nucleotide sequence: TGTGCCAGCAGCCAAGAGATGGGACAGCCCCGGAGTTTTTTCTTT.

The chain couples TRBV7-2 to TRBJ2-1, with TRBD2 identical over 13 bases. The CDR3 is 16 amino acids. Trimming at V came to 4 bases and at J to 6 bases, leaving 6 bases not matched to a gene. CDR1 is SGHTA and CDR2 is FQGNSA in the germline V gene. CDR3: CASSSPGLAGTNEQFF. CDR3 bases: TGTGCCAGCAGCTCACCGGGACTAGCGGGGACCAATGAGCAGTTCTTC.

The J gene is TRBJ2-3, the V gene TRBV11-2; D call uncertain. Germline V lookup: CDR1 SGHAT, CDR2 FQNNGV. The CDR3 sequence is 16 residues long. V shed 1 base and J shed 0 bases, with 11 bases lying between them. CDR3 sequence (DNA): TGTGCCAGCAGCTTAGGTGCCTTAATGAGCACAGATACGCAGTATTTT. Amino acid sequence: CASSLGALMSTDTQYF.

The J gene is TRBJ2-6, the V gene TRBV19, with unresolved D. Trimming pared 3 bases from V and 0 bases from J, leaving 6 bases between. Germline V gene data show CDR1 as LNHDA and CDR2 as SQIVND (reference sequence). The CDR3 runs 15 residues. CDR3 sequence: CASSMVDSGANVLTF. The CDR3 region has the DNA TGTGCCAGTAGTATGGTGGACTCTGGGGCCAACGTCCTGACTTTC.

The chain combines TRBV6-4 with TRBJ2-7, with D maybe TRBD2 (6 bases). CDR1 is MRHNA, CDR2 SNTAGT, per germline. The CDR3 sequence is 15 residues long. V was shortened by 0 bases and J by 7 bases, with 16 bases between the two germline ends. This CDR3 reads CASSDSMGVAGEQYF. The CDR3 DNA reads as TGTGCCAGCAGTGACTCGATGGGTGTGGCGGGGGAGCAGTACTTC.

V is TRBV30 and J is TRBJ1-3; 7 nucleotides line up with TRBD1. The trim removed 4 bases at V and 0 bases at J, leaving 3 bases unmatched. CDR1 is GTSNPN and CDR2 is SVGIG in the germline V gene (reference sequence). This CDR3 contains 14 residues. The CDR3 coding sequence is TGTGCCTGGAAACAGGGGATCTCTGGAAACACCATATATTTT. This translates into CAWKQGISGNTIYF.

The rearrangement joins TRBV6-5 to TRBJ2-7, with 8 bases that match TRBD2. The CDR3 has 14 residues. Germline lookup yields CDR1 MNHEY and CDR2 SVGAGI. J was trimmed by 5 bases and V by 3 bases; bases with no gene match: 6. This CDR3 is CASSYLSGGNEQYF. CDR3 nucleotide sequence: TGTGCCAGCAGTTATTTGAGCGGGGGTAACGAGCAGTACTTC.

This CDR3 reads CASSLAFLADTQYF. The CDR3 DNA reads as TGCGCCAGCAGCTTAGCGTTTCTTGCAGATACGCAGTATTTT. The chain carries TRBV5-1 and TRBJ2-3, with D hard to call. This CDR3 region has 14 residues. V lost 2 bases, J lost 4 bases, and 11 bases lay in between. Germline CDR1 SGHRS, CDR2 YFSETQ.

V is TRBV5-5 and J is TRBJ2-7; TRBD1 is a possible D gene (5 bases). Germline V gene data show CDR1 as SGHKS and CDR2 as YYEKEE (reference sequence). The CDR3 is 15 residues long. Between the trimmed V and J ends, which lost 2 bases and 4 bases, there was a span of 16 bases. CDR3 in DNA: TGTGCCAGCAGCTTCGAGGAGTTAACAGGATACGAGCAGTACTTC. Translation: CASSFEELTGYEQYF.

CDR3 DNA sequence: TGTGCCAGCAGTTTAAGGGTTCAGCCCCAGCATTTT. This encodes CASSLRVQPQHF. The chain joins TRBV28 to TRBJ1-5; the D is unclear. CDR1 and CDR2 from the germline V gene are MDHEN and SYDVKM. The CDR3 consists of 12 residues. V shed 2 bases and J shed 6 bases, with 5 bases lying between them.

This clone was seen a single time. The genes are TRBV10-3 and TRBJ2-1, with TRBD2 identical over 8 bases. Germline trimming cut 6 bases from V and 6 bases from J; bases unmatched to any gene: 4. CDR1 is ENHRY, CDR2 SYGVKD, per germline. The CDR3 has 13 amino acids. The CDR3 nucleotides read TGTGCCATCAGGGCGGGGGGTCTCAATGAGCAGTTCTTC. This encodes CAIRAGGLNEQFF.

This clone was seen a few times. J is TRBJ1-1 and V is TRBV7-3; no definite D call. Per germline, CDR1 SGHTA and CDR2 FQGTGA. Trimming cost V 3 bases and J 1 base, with 6 bases left between them. The CDR3 is 13 residues long. CDR3 region: CASSLRGNTEAFF. For the CDR3, the DNA is TGTGCCAGCAGCTTGCGGGGGAACACTGAAGCTTTCTTT.